This record concerns one TCR beta chain sequence. This clonotype was detected only once. Its antigen is not yet known. No base quality values were provided; no much bigger clone lies one nucleotide off. A single read offers scant evidence. The library was prepared using 5' RACE. The reads were generated on an Illumina HiSeq 2500. The second PCR ran for about 7 to 11 cycles and used a J-beta primer mix along with a sample-barcoded 5' primer. Each TCR beta cDNA molecule received a unique molecular identifier from a template-switch 5' adaptor carrying 12 random nucleotides. Each sample yielded at least 2.5 million CDR3-containing paired-end reads. First-strand cDNA synthesis was performed from all RNA using the Mint cDNA synthesis kit, with priming by a TRBC-specific oligonucleotide. All cDNA was treated with uracil-DNA glycosylase and then went through a first 18-cycle PCR with the universal primers M1SS and BC2_uni_R. In the paper's pipeline: Normalization of each sample was performed by random selection of 1 million high-quality reads, each carrying a distinct molecular identifier. Reads sharing molecular identifiers were discarded rather than binned into consensus sequences. MiTCR, run with a Q25 quality threshold and the strictest error-elimination algorithm, handled CDR3 identification, clonotype clustering and error correction. Lower-bound total TCR beta diversity was estimated with a nonparametric unseen species model using Euler transformation. Through fastp at Q25 and MiXCR, TCRdb rebuilt clones from the public reads, retaining in-frame beta chains. When rows share a CDR3 protein, they turn into one entry using the most common DNA and genes. V and J calls and clone size were set by TCRdb, not the authors. This sample holds roughly 720,000 distinct CDR3 sequences; roughly 50% were observed only once. Together, the top ten hold approximately 41% of the sample.

Based on the germline V gene, the CDR1 and CDR2 sequences are SGHVS and FQNEAQ. The junction carries 8 bases between V and J, which are trimmed by 1 base and 2 bases respectively. The cysteine opens and the phenylalanine closes a CDR3 of 14 amino acids. Only the CDR3 DNA is retained, 42 bases long and in frame from the first base. Systemically healthy Caucasian individuals from Russia, around 38 in total and aged roughly 6 to 90 years, were included as donors. Each donor gave 9.5 to 10 milliliters of peripheral blood, drawn into EDTA-treated Vacutainer tubes. PBMCs were isolated by Ficoll-Paque density-gradient centrifugation, with at least 6.5 million obtained per sample. Total RNA, at least 6 micrograms per sample, was extracted from PBMCs with Trizol reagent. For every donor, an aliquot of PBMCs went through flow cytometry to measure the percentages of naive CD45RAhigh/CD27high T cells. The data derive from a study of blood T cells in healthy people across ages (dated by TCRdb to about 2015). Background for the entire study: Template switching captured roughly one uniquely barcoded TCR beta cDNA molecule per two T cells in model experiments. Donors of different ages were randomly distributed across sequencing lanes to avoid experimental bias. The study measured age-related changes in TCR beta repertoire diversity using deep sequencing normalized with unique cDNA molecular identifiers. Using the same blood draw, the study looked at two additional independent replicas of 1 million unique cDNA reads for two donors, one aged 18 to 30 and the other aged 80 or older. Four age groups were formed from the donors: young (average approximately 15 years), middle-aged (approximately 39), aged (roughly 58) and long-lived (less than 85). Overall results and qualifications from the work: Compared with the aged group, the long-lived group had more naive CD4+ T cells, fewer expanded clones and increased TCR diversity, a pattern suggesting age selection. Observed TCR beta diversity per million T cells fell roughly linearly with age, and a significant reduction was already apparent by age around 44. Conclusive comparison of naive and antigen-experienced compartments was prevented by the profiling of bulk unsorted PBMCs. Donor CMV infection status was unknown, potentially confounding age-related changes in expanded clonotypes. Total diversity estimates from one million sequenced T cells were considered lower bounds and underestimates. A strong correlation was found between observed TCR beta diversity and the percentage of naive T cells measured by flow cytometry.

The sequence is built from TRBV7-8 and TRBJ2-5; TRBD1 is a possible D gene, resting on 5 matching bases. This receptor was obtained from a man aged 80 or over in good health. Sample: blood. The bases read TGTGCCAGCAGCTTAGATAGACAGCAAGAGACCCAGTACTTC. It encodes CASSLDRQQETQYF.